This T cell receptor (beta chain) was documented in a study of blood T cell repertoires in COVID-19. The wider study: There were acute and convalescent COVID-19 samples, and they came from the United States, Italy and Spain. Sample material is recorded as cDNA or gDNA derived from T cells, B-cell-depleted T cells, or PBMCs.

In the authors' workflow: From reference gene primer amplification, estimates of nucleated cell counts were derived. Assay used: immunoSEQ multiplex PCR; TCRdb lists only in-frame clones, some missing. The DNA was the basis for D and trimming; V, J and clone size are from that table. The data contain under 500,000 clones, around 88% of them singletons. Per the germline V gene, CDR1 is SNHLY and CDR2 is FYNNEI. V lost 6 bases, J lost 3 bases, and 6 bases stayed unmatched. The CDR3 runs 15 residues. The sequence came from a woman between 25 and 40 years old with acute or convalescent COVID-19. V and J are TRBV2 and TRBJ1-3; TRBD1 agrees at 9 bases. Input material: peripheral blood. The CDR3 loop reads CASRSRDRVGNTIYF. The CDR3 nucleotides read TGTGCCAGCAGATCCCGGGACAGGGTTGGAAACACCATATATTTT.